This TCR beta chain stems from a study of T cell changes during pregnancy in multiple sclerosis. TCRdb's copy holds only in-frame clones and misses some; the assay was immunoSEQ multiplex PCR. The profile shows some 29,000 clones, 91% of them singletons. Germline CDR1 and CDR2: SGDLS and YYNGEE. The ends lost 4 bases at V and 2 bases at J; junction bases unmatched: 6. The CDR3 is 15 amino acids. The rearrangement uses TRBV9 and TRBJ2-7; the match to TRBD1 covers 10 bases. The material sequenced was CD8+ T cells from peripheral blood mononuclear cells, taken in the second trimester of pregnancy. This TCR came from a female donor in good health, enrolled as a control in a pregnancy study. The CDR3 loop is CASSSGTGEAYEQYF. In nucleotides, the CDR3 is TGTGCCAGCAGCTCTGGGACAGGGGAAGCCTACGAGCAGTACTTC.